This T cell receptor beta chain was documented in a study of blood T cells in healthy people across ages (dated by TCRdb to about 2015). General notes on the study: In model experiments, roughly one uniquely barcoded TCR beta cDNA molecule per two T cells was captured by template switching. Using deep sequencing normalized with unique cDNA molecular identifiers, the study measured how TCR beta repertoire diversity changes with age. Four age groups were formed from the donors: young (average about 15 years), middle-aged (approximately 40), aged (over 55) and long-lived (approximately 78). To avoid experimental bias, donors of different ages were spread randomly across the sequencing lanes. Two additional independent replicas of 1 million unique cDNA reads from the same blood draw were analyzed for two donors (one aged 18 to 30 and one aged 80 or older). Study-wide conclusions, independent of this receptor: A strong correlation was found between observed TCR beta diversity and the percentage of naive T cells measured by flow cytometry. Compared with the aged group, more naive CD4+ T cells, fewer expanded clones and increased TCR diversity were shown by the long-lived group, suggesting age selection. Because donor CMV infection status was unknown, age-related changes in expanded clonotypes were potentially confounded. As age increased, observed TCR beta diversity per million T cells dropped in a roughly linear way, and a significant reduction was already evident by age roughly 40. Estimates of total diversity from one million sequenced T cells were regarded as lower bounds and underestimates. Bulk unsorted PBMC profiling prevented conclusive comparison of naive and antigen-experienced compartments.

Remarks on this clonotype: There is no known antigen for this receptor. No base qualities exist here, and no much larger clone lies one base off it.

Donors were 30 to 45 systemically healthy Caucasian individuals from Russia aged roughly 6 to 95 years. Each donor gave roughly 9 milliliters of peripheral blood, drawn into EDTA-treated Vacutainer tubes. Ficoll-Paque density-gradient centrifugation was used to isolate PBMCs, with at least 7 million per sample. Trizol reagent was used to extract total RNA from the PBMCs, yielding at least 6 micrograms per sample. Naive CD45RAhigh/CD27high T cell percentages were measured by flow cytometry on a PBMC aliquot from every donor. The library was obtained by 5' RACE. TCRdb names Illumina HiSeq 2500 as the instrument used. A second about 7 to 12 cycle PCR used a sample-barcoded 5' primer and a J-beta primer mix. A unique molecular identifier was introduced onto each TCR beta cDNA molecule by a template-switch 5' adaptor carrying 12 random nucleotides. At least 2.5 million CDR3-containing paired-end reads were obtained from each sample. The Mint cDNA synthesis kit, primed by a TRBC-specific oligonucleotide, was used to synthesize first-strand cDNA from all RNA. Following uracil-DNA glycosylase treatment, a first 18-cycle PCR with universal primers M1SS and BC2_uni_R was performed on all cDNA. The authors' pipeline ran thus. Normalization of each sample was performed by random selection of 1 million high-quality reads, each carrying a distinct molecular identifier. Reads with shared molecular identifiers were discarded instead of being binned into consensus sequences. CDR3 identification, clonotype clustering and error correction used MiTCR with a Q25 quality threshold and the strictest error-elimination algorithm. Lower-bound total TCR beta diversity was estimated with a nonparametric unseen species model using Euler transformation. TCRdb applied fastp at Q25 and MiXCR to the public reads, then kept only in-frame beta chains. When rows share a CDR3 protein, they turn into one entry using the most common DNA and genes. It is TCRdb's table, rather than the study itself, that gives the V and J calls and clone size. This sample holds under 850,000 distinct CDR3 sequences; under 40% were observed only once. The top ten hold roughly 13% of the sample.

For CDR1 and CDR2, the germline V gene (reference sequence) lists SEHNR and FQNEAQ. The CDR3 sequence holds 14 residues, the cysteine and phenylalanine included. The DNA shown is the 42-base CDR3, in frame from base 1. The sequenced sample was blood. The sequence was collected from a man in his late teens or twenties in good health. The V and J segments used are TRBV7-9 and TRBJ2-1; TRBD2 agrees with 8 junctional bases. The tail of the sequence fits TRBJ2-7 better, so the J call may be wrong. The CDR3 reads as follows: CASSTGGQRYEQYF. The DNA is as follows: TGTGCCAGCAGCACGGGGGGGCAACGTTATGAGCAGTACTTC.